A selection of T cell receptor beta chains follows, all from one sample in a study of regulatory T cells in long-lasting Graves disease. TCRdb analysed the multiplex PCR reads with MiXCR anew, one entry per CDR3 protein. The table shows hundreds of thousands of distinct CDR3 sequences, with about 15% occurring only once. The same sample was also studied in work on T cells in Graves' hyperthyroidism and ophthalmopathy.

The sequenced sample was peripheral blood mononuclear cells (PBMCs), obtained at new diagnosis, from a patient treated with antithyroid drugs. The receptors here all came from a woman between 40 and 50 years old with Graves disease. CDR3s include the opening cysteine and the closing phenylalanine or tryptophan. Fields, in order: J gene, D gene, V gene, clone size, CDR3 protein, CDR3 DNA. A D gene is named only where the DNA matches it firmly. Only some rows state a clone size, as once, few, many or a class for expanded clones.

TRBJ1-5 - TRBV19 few CASTPLGDQPQHF TGTGCCAGTACCCCACTGGGGGATCAGCCCCAGCATTTT
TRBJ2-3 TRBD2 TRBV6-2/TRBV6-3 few CASSSSGLAADTQYF TGTGCCAGCAGTTCCTCTGGACTAGCCGCAGATACGCAGTATTTT
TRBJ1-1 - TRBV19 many CASSPQGGSSEAFF TGTGCCAGTAGTCCACAGGGTGGAAGTTCTGAAGCTTTCTTT
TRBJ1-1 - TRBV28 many CASFRAMNTEAFF TGTGCCAGCTTCAGGGCGATGAACACTGAAGCTTTCTTT
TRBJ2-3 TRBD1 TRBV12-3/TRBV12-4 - CASSFGQGVTDTQYF TGTGCCAGCAGTTTCGGACAGGGTGTGACAGATACGCAGTATTTT
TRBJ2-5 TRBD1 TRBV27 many CASSFNGVRGRETQYF TGTGCCAGCAGTTTCAATGGGGTCAGGGGGCGAGAGACCCAGTACTTC
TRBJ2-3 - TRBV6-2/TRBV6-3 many CASTVLAVSTDTQYF TGTGCCAGCACCGTTTTAGCGGTTAGCACAGATACGCAGTATTTT
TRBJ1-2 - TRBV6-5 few CASSSVRVSEEYGYTF TGTGCCAGCAGTTCCGTACGCGTCTCCGAGGAGTATGGCTACACCTTC
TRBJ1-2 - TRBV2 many CATTDRRNYGYTF TGTGCCACTACCGACAGGAGGAACTATGGCTACACCTTC
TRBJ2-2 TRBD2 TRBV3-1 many CASSQDPGGPAGELFF TGTGCCAGCAGCCAAGATCCGGGAGGGCCTGCCGGGGAGCTGTTTTTT
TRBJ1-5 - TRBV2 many CASRVYSNQPQHF TGTGCCAGCAGGGTTTATAGCAATCAGCCCCAGCATTTT
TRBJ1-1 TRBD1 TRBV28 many CASSSGQGAWTEAFF TGTGCCAGCAGTTCAGGACAGGGGGCTTGGACTGAAGCTTTCTTT
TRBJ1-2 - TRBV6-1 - CASSSPGRHGYTF TGTGCCAGCAGCAGCCCAGGGAGACATGGCTACACCTTC
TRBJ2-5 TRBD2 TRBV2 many CASSELAGFETQYF TGTGCCAGCAGTGAACTAGCGGGATTTGAGACCCAGTACTTC
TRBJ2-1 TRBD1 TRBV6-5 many CASSSRTGRSWGEQFF TGTGCCAGCAGTTCCAGGACAGGGCGGTCGTGGGGTGAGCAGTTCTTC
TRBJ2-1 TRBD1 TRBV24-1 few CATSPGGPYNEQFF TGTGCCACCAGTCCAGGGGGCCCCTACAATGAGCAGTTCTTC
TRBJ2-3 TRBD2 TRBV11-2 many CASSLGAGLPTQYF TGTGCCAGCAGCTTAGGAGCGGGATTGCCTACGCAGTATTTT
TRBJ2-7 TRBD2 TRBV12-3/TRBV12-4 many CASSFSGLANSYEQYF TGTGCCAGCAGTTTCTCCGGACTAGCGAACTCCTACGAGCAGTACTTC
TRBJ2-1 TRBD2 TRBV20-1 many CSARPLAGGRNEQFF TGCAGTGCCCGACCCCTAGCGGGAGGACGGAATGAGCAGTTCTTC
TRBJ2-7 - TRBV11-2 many CASSPRTAHEQYF TGTGCCAGCAGCCCCCGGACAGCACACGAGCAGTACTTC
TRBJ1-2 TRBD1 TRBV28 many CASSSGVAGGMDGYTF TGTGCCAGCAGCTCAGGGGTGGCAGGGGGCATGGATGGCTACACCTTC
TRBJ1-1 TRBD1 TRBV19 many CASTTGGSNTEAFF TGTGCCAGTACTACAGGGGGGTCGAACACTGAAGCTTTCTTT